These 3 T cell receptor beta chains originate from one sample sequenced in a study of T-cell memory formation after mild COVID-19 (dated by TCRdb to about 2021). Library preparation employed 5' RACE. The instrument was an Illumina NovaSeq 6000. TCRdb reprocessed the public reads (quality trimming at Q25 with fastp, clone calling with MiXCR) and kept in-frame beta chains. Each CDR3 protein gets just one entry, which takes the most common genes and DNA from the rows behind it. Across this sample there are hundreds of thousands of distinct CDR3 sequences, with around 15% seen only once. 20% to 25% of the sample comes from the top ten. Sequencing used PBMCs or a T cell subset sorted from them (not recorded which). These receptor sequences come from a man aged 18 to 30 who had mild COVID-19 (a few samples of this study predate the infection). The sample titles of this study are shuffled in the database, so cell type and time point are left out; the donor was told from shared clones.

The rearrangement joins TRBV6-2 or TRBV6-3 to TRBJ2-2, with 10 positions matching TRBD1. This CDR3 region has 17 residues. The V segment lost 0 bases and the J segment 7 bases; nucleotides outside the gene matches: 8. Germline lookup yields CDR1 MNHEY and CDR2 SVGEGT. CDR3 sequence (DNA): TGTGCCAGCAGTTACTCAACAGGGGGACAGGGGCACGGGGAGCTGTTTTTT. Its protein product is CASSYSTGGQGHGELFF.

This clonotype was seen a handful of times. CDR3 region: CASSLWQSYEQYF. CDR3 DNA sequence: TGTGCCAGCAGCTTGTGGCAATCCTACGAGCAGTACTTC. The chain carries TRBV7-6 and TRBJ2-7; D not resolved. CDR3 size: 13 residues. V lost 3 bases, J lost 1 base, and 7 bases lay in between. The germline V gene encodes CDR1 SGHVS and CDR2 FNYEAQ. The variable domain in full, with the rest retrieved from reference TRBV7-6 and TRBJ2-7, is GAGVSQSPRYKVTKRGQDVALRCDPISGHVSLYWYRQALGQGPEFLTYFNYEAQQDKSGLPNDRFSAERPEGSISTLTIQRTEQRDSAMYRCASSLWQSYEQYFGPGTRLTVT.

Ten or more counts support this clonotype. CDR3 loop: CASGPDSSSYNEQFF. The CDR3 DNA is TGTGCCAGCGGGCCGGACAGCAGCTCCTACAATGAGCAGTTCTTC. The gene calls are TRBV7-6 and TRBJ2-1, with a possible D match to TRBD1 (6 bases). CDR3 length: 15 amino acids. Trimming removed 8 bases from V and 0 bases from J, with 14 bases in between. CDR1 is SGHVS and CDR2 is FNYEAQ in the germline V gene. The entire variable domain, with the rest obtained from reference TRBV7-6 and TRBJ2-1, is as follows: GAGVSQSPRYKVTKRGQDVALRCDPISGHVSLYWYRQALGQGPEFLTYFNYEAQQDKSGLPNDRFSAERPEGSISTLTIQRTEQRDSAMYRCASGPDSSSYNEQFFGPGTRLTVL.